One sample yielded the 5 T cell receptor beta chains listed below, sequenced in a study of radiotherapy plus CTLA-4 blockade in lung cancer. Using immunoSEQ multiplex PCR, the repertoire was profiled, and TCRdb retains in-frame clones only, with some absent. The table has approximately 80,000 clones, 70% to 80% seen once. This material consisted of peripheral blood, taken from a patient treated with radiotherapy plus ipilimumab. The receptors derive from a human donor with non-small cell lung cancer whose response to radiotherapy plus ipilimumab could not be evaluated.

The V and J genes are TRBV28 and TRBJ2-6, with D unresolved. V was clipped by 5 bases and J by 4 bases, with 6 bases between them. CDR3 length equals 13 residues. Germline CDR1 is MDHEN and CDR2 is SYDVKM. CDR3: CASSPFGANVLTF. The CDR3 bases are TGTGCCAGCAGTCCCTTCGGGGCCAACGTCCTGACTTTC.

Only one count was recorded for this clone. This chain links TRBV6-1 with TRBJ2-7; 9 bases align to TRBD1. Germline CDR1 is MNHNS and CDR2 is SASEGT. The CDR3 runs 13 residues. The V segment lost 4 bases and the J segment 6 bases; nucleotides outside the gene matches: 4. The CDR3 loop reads CASSAPGQGEQYF. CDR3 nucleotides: TGTGCCAGCAGTGCCCCGGGACAGGGCGAGCAGTACTTC.

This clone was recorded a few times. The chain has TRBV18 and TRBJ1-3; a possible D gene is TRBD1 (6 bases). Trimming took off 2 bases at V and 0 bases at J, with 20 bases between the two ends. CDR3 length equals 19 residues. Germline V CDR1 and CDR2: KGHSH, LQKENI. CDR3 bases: TGTGCCAGCTCACCAATAAACCTCGGGGACACTAGCTCTGGAAACACCATATATTTT. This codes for CASSPINLGDTSSGNTIYF.

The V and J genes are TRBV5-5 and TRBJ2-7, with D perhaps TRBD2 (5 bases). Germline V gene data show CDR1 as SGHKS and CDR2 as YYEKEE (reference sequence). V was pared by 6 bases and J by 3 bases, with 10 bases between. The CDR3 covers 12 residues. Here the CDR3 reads CASNQAGYEQYF. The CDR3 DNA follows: TGTGCCAGCAACCAGGCGGGCTACGAGCAGTACTTC. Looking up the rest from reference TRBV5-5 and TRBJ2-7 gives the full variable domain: DAGVTQSPTHLIKTRGQQVTLRCSPISGHKSVSWYQQVLGQGPQFIFQYYEKEERGRGNFPDRFSARQFPNYSSELNVNALLLGDSALYLCASNQAGYEQYFGPGTRLTVT.

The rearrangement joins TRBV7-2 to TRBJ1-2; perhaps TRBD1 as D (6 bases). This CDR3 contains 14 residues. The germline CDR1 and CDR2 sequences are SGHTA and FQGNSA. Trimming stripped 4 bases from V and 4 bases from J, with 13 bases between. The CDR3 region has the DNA TGTGCCAGCAGCTCGGACAGCGAAGCCTATGGCTACACCTTC. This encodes CASSSDSEAYGYTF.